The present T cell receptor beta chain was sequenced within a study of metastatic and nonmetastatic thyroid tumors (dated by TCRdb to 2020 to 2021). About the investigation overall: The researchers compared repertoires between peripheral blood samples and tumor or nodule tissue samples from patients with malignant or benign thyroid disease.

This clone was seen repeatedly, ten times or more. Which antigen it targets is not known. No per-base quality is available; no much larger clone lies one base away. Library creation used PCR. Sequencing was carried out with an Illumina HiSeq 4000. High-throughput sequencing was used to profile the CDR3 region of the TCR beta-chain in every patient. The study's processing was this. The researchers built a classifier to tell apart papillary thyroid cancer patients with distant metastasis, based on CDR3 differences among clinicopathological groups. The Shannon index was used to assess repertoire diversity, and the Morisita-Horn index was used to assess tumor-blood repertoire similarity. TCRdb reanalyzed the raw reads on its own, using fastp at Q25 for trimming and MiXCR for clone calling, and kept in-frame beta chains. TCRdb, not the authors, supplied the V and J calls. In all, the sample holds around 25,000 clones, and 13% of those were seen once. The ten largest clonotypes hold about 5.3% of the sample.

Summary of the overall study and its limitations: In both blood and tumor samples, TCR beta diversity was reported to be significantly higher in malignant tumors than in benign nodules.

Before undergoing thyroid surgery, none of the patients had been given any kind of treatment. Using T-cell receptor beta sequencing, the researchers looked back retrospectively at clinical samples from patients, gathered between about 2011 and 2018. In the germline V gene, CDR1 corresponds to SQVTM and CDR2 to ANQGSEA. The CDR3, cysteine through phenylalanine, is 13 amino acids long. Only the CDR3 DNA is retained, 39 bases long and in frame from the first base. At the junction V is shortened by 6 bases and J by 5 bases; bases outside the gene matches: 8. The TCR was taken from a female donor with papillary thyroid cancer or a benign thyroid nodule (not recorded which). Some clones in this sample may be carry-over from other donors' samples. Sequencing was performed on blood. The chain links TRBV29-1 with TRBJ1-1, with 8 bases matching TRBD1. The nucleotide sequence is given as TGCAGCGTGATTCAGGGGGCTCAAACTGAAGCTTTCTTT. This translates into CSVIQGAQTEAFF.